This T cell receptor beta chain was found in a study of blood T cell repertoires in COVID-19. Study in general: The samples span acute and convalescent COVID-19 from the United States, Italy and Spain. Sample material is recorded as cDNA or gDNA derived from T cells, B-cell-depleted T cells, or PBMCs.

Germline V lookup: CDR1 SGHDN, CDR2 FVKESK. The CDR3 is made up of 15 amino acids. With 4 bases clipped from V and 2 bases from J, the junction kept 6 bases outside the gene matches. Per the original data handling: For nucleated cells, counts were estimated from reference gene primer amplification. Using immunoSEQ multiplex PCR, the repertoire was profiled, and TCRdb retains in-frame clones only, with some absent. The V and J calls and clone size come from that table; D and trimming were worked out from the DNA. This table holds 65,000 to 75,000 clones, about four fifths found once. The chain links TRBV14 to TRBJ2-3; 7 positions match TRBD2. The sequencing sample was made of peripheral blood. This sequence was found in a woman older than 75 with acute or convalescent COVID-19. DNA of the CDR3: TGTGCCAGCAGCCCCTCCGGGGGGTTCACAGATACGCAGTATTTT. Translation gives CASSPSGGFTDTQYF.